The 10 T cell receptor beta chains presented below share a single source sample, sequenced in a study of blood T cell repertoires in COVID-19. Some clones are missing from TCRdb's copy, which holds only in-frame ones; the method was immunoSEQ multiplex PCR. The sample consists of some 270,000 clones, approximately 89% of them appearing once. The specimen sequenced was peripheral blood. The receptors stem from a woman aged 40-49 years who had recovered from COVID-19.

This clone was observed once. The J gene is TRBJ2-2, the V gene TRBV5-1; 13 nucleotides line up with TRBD2. Germline CDR1 SGHRS, CDR2 YFSETQ. This CDR3 contains 15 residues. Losses at the gene ends were 4 bases for V and 7 bases for J; bases not matched to a gene: 4. The CDR3 loop reads CASSRLAGGGGELFF. The CDR3 DNA reads as TGCGCCAGCAGCAGACTAGCGGGAGGTGGCGGGGAGCTGTTTTTT.

J is TRBJ1-1 and V is TRBV28; TRBD1 matches at 8 bases. Germline assignment: CDR1 MDHEN and CDR2 SYDVKM. This CDR3 is built from 14 residues. Trimming at V came to 6 bases and at J to 6 bases, leaving 9 bases not matched to a gene. The CDR3 sequence: CASSTGQGQPEAFF. CDR3 nucleotide sequence: TGTGCCAGCAGCACTGGACAGGGCCAGCCTGAAGCTTTCTTT.

V usage is TRBV10-3 and J usage is TRBJ1-2; D remains ambiguous. The CDR3 is made up of 13 amino acids. V was pared by 3 bases and J by 5 bases, with 10 bases between. The V gene's germline CDR1 is ENHRY and CDR2 SYGVKD. This CDR3 reads CAISESSNYGYTF. In DNA, the CDR3 is TGTGCCATCAGTGAAAGCTCGAATTATGGCTACACCTTC.

The V and J genes are TRBV12-5 and TRBJ1-5; 8 bases are shared with TRBD1. J gave up 5 bases and V 1 base, and 4 bases lay outside the gene matches. The CDR3 is 15 amino acids. Germline values: CDR1 LGHNT, CDR2 FRNRAP. The CDR3 coding sequence is TGTGCTAGTGGTTTGGCTTACAGGGGGGATCAGCCCCAGCATTTT. Amino acid sequence: CASGLAYRGDQPQHF. The complete variable domain, with remaining parts taken from reference TRBV12-5 and TRBJ1-5, reads DARVTQTPRHKVTEMGQEVTMRCQPILGHNTVFWYRQTMMQGLELLAYFRNRAPLDDSGMPKDRFSAEMPDATLATLKIQPSEPRDSAVYFCASGLAYRGDQPQHFGDGTRLSIL.

The chain joins TRBV15 to TRBJ2-7; TRBD2 agrees at 7 bases. Germline V gene data show CDR1 as LNHNV and CDR2 as YYDKDF (reference sequence). CDR3 length: 15 amino acids. V gave up 0 bases and J gave up 6 bases; unmatched junction bases: 8. CDR3 DNA: TGTGCCACCAGCAGAGAAACCCCACTAGCGCGCGAGCAGTACTTC. Encoded protein: CATSRETPLAREQYF.

The chain employs TRBV9 and TRBJ2-3; 10 positions agree with TRBD2. Trimming removed 0 bases from V and 3 bases from J; junction bases left unmatched: 4. Germline V lookup: CDR1 SGDLS, CDR2 YYNGEE. CDR3 length: 16 residues. Here the CDR3 reads CASSVDLAGATDTQYF. CDR3 DNA: TGTGCCAGCAGCGTAGATCTAGCGGGAGCAACAGATACGCAGTATTTT.

The chain is built from TRBV5-5 and TRBJ1-4, with 7 nucleotides matching TRBD1. Germline loops: CDR1 SGHKS, CDR2 YYEKEE (reference sequence). This CDR3 is 15 amino acids long. With 3 bases clipped from V and 5 bases from J, the junction kept 7 bases outside the gene matches. The CDR3 DNA sequence: TGTGCCAGCAGCTCCACCGGGACAGCCAATGAAAAACTGTTTTTT. Encoded protein: CASSSTGTANEKLFF. Variable domain in full (rest from reference TRBV5-5 and TRBJ1-4): DAGVTQSPTHLIKTRGQQVTLRCSPISGHKSVSWYQQVLGQGPQFIFQYYEKEERGRGNFPDRFSARQFPNYSSELNVNALLLGDSALYLCASSSTGTANEKLFFGSGTQLSVL.

The J gene is TRBJ2-7, the V gene TRBV5-4; D is possibly TRBD2 (5 bases). There are 15 residues in the CDR3. Trimming removed 0 bases at V and 3 bases at J, with 13 bases between. Germline-derived CDR1 and CDR2 are SGHNT and YYREEE (reference sequence). The CDR3 DNA is TGTGCCAGCAGCTTGGATCCGACTATTGTCTACGAGCAGTACTTC. Its translation is CASSLDPTIVYEQYF.

V gene TRBV14 combines with J gene TRBJ2-1; 8 bases are a match to TRBD2. The CDR3 totals 15 residues. V gave up 4 bases and J gave up 3 bases; unmatched junction bases: 5. Germline V gene data show CDR1 as SGHDN and CDR2 as FVKESK. CDR3 nucleotide sequence: TGTGCCAGCAGCCGAACCAGCGGGGGCTACAATGAGCAGTTCTTC. The encoded protein is CASSRTSGGYNEQFF.

The CDR3 spells CAIRRDYGNSPLHF. The CDR3 DNA follows: TGTGCCATCAGGCGGGACTATGGGAATTCACCCCTCCACTTT. The V and J genes are TRBV10-3 and TRBJ1-6; D is perhaps TRBD1 (5 bases). Germline loops: CDR1 ENHRY, CDR2 SYGVKD. Trimming shortened V by 6 bases and J by 7 bases, and 13 bases separated the two germline ends. The CDR3 covers 14 residues.